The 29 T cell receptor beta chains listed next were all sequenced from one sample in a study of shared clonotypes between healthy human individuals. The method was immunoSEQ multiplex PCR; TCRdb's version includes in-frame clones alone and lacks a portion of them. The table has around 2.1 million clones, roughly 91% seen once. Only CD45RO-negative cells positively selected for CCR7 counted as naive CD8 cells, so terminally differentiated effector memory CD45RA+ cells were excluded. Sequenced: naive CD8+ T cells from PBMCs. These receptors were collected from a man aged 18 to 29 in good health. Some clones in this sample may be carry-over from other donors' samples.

CDR3 DNA sequence: TGTGCCATCAGTGAGTCGTATAGCAATCAGCCCCAGCATTTT. Protein: CAISESYSNQPQHF. This chain joins TRBV10-3 and TRBJ1-5; no definite D call. Trimming stripped 0 bases from V and 0 bases from J, with 3 bases between. The germline CDR1 and CDR2 sequences are ENHRY and SYGVKD. The CDR3 is 14 residues long.

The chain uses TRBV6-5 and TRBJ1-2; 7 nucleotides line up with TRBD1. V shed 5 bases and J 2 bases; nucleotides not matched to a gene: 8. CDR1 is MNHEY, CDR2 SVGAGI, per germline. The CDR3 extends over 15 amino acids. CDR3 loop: CASSHSTGANYGYTF. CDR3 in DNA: TGTGCCAGCAGTCACAGTACAGGGGCCAACTATGGCTACACCTTC.

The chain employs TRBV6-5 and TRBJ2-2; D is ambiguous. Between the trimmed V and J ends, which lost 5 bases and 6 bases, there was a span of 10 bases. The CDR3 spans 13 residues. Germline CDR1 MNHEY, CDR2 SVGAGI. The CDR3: CASSPSYPGELFF. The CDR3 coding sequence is TGTGCCAGCAGTCCGAGTTATCCCGGGGAGCTGTTTTTT.

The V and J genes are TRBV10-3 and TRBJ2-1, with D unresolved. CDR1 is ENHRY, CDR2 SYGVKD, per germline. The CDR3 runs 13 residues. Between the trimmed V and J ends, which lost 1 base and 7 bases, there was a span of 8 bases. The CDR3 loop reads CAISEYSYNEQFF. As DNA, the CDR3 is TGTGCCATCAGTGAGTATAGTTATAATGAGCAGTTCTTC.

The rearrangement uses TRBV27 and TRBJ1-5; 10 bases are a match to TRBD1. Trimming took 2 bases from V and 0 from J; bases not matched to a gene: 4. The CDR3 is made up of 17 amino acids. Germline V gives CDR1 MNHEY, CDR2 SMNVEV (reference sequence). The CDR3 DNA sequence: TGTGCCAGCAGTTTACGACAGGGGGCCTATAGCAATCAGCCCCAGCATTTT. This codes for CASSLRQGAYSNQPQHF.

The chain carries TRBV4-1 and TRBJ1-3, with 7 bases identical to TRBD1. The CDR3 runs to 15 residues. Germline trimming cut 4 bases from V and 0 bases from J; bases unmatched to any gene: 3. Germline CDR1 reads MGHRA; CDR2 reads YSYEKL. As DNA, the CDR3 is TGCGCCAGCAGCCCCGGACAGGCCTCTGGAAACACCATATATTTT. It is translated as CASSPGQASGNTIYF.

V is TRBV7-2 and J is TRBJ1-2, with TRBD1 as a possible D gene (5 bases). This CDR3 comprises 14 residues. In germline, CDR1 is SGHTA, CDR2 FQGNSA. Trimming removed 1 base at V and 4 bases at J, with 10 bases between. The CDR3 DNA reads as TGTGCCAGCAGCTTAGTGGGGCAGACCTATGGCTACACCTTC. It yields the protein CASSLVGQTYGYTF. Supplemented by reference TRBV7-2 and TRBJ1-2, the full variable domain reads GAGVSQSPSNKVTEKGKDVELRCDPISGHTALYWYRQSLGQGLEFLIYFQGNSAPDKSGLPSDRFSAERTGGSVSTLTIQRTQQEDSAVYLCASSLVGQTYGYTFGSGTRLTVV.

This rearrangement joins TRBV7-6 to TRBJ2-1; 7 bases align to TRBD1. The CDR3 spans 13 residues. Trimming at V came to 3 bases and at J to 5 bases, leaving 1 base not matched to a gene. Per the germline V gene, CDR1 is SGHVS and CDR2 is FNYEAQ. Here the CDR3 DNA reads TGTGCCAGCAGCTTCGGGACAGACAATGAGCAGTTCTTC. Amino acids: CASSFGTDNEQFF.

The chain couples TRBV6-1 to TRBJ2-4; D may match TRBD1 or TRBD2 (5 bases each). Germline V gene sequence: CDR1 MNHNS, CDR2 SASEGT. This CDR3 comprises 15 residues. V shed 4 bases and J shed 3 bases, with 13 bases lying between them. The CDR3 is CASSGLGGSKNIQYF. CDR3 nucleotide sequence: TGTGCCAGCAGTGGCCTTGGGGGTAGCAAAAACATTCAGTACTTC.

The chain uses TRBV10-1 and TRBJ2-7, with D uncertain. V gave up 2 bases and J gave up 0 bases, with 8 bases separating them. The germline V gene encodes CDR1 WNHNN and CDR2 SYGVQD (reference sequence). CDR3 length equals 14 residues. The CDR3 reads CASSEGRNSYEQYF. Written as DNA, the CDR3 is TGCGCCAGCAGTGAGGGCCGGAACTCCTACGAGCAGTACTTC.

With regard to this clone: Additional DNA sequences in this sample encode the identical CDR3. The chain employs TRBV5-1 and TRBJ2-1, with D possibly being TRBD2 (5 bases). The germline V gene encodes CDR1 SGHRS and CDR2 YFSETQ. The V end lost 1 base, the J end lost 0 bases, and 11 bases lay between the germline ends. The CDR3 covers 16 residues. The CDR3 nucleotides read TGCGCCAGCAGCTTGACGAGCGGAAGCTCCTACAATGAGCAGTTCTTC. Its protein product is CASSLTSGSSYNEQFF.

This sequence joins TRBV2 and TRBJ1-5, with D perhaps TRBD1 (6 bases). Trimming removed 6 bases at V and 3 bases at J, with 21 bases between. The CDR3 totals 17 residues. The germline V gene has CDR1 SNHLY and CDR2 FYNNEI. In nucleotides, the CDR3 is TGTGCCAGCAGCGAATACCGGGACATGCTGGTCAATCAGCCCCAGCATTTT. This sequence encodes CASSEYRDMLVNQPQHF.

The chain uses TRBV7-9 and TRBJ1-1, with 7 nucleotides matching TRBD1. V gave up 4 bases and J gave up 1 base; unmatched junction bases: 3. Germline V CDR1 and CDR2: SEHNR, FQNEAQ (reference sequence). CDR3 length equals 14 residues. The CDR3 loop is CASSSWTGNTEAFF. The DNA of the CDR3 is TGTGCCAGCAGCTCCTGGACAGGGAACACTGAAGCTTTCTTT.

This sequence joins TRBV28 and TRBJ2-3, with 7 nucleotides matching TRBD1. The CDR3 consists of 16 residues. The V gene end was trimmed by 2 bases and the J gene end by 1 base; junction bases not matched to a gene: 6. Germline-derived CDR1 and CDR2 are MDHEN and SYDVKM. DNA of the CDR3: TGTGCCAGCAGTTTACAGGGGGTCCAGGGCACAGATACGCAGTATTTT. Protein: CASSLQGVQGTDTQYF.

The CDR3 region is CASSRASEQYF. In DNA form, the CDR3 reads TGTGCCAGCAGCCGCGCGTCCGAGCAGTACTTC. This chain connects TRBV7-9 to TRBJ2-7; D remains unclear. This CDR3 region has 11 residues. The germline V and J ends were trimmed by 5 bases and 6 bases, with 8 bases remaining between them. Germline lookup yields CDR1 SEHNR and CDR2 FQNEAQ (reference sequence).

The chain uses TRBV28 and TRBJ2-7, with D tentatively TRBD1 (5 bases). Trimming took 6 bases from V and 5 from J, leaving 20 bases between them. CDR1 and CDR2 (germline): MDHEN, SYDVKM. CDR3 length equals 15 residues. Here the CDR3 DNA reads TGTGCCAGCAGCTCAGCAGGGCGGCTCCCTCACGAGCAGTACTTC. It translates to CASSSAGRLPHEQYF.

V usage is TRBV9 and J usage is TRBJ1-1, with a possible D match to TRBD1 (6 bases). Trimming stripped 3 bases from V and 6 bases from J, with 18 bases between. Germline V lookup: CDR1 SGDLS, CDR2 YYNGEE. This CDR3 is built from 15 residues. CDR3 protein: CASSGSGVAVSEAFF. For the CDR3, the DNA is TGTGCCAGCAGCGGATCAGGGGTGGCGGTATCTGAAGCTTTCTTT.

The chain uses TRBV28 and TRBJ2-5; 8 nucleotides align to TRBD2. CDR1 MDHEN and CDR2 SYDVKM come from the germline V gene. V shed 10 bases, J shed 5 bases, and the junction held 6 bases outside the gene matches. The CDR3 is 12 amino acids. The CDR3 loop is CATAGGWETQYF. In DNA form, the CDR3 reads TGTGCCACCGCGGGGGGTTGGGAGACCCAGTACTTC.

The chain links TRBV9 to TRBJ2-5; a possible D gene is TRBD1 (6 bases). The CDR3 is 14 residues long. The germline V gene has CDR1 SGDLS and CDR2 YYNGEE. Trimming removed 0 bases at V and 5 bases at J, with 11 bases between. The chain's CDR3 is CASSVGGGWETQYF. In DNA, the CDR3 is TGTGCCAGCAGCGTAGGAGGGGGATGGGAGACCCAGTACTTC.

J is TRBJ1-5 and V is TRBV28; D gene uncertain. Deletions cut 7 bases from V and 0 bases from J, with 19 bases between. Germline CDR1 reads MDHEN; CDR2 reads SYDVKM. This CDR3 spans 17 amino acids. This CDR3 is CASIPLRGGYSNQPQHF. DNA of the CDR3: TGTGCCAGCATCCCCCTTAGAGGAGGGTATAGCAATCAGCCCCAGCATTTT.

The CDR3 coding sequence is TGTGCCAGTAGTAGGGATATCAATGAGCAGTTCTTC. Protein: CASSRDINEQFF. The J gene is TRBJ2-1, the V gene TRBV19; the D is unclear. CDR3 length: 12 residues. Per germline, CDR1 LNHDA and CDR2 SQIVND (reference sequence). V lost 4 bases and J lost 6, with 7 bases in between.

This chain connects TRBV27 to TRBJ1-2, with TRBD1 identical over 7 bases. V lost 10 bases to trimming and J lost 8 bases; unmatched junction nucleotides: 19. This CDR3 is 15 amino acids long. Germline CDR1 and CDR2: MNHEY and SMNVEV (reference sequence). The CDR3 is CATQPVPTGRYGYTF. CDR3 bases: TGTGCCACCCAACCGGTCCCGACAGGGAGGTACGGCTACACCTTC.

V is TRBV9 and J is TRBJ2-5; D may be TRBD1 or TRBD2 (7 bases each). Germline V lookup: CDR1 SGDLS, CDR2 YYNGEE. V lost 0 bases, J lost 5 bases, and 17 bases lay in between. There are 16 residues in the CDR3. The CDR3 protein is CASSVEGAGAWETQYF. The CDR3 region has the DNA TGTGCCAGCAGCGTAGAGGGGGCGGGAGCCTGGGAGACCCAGTACTTC.

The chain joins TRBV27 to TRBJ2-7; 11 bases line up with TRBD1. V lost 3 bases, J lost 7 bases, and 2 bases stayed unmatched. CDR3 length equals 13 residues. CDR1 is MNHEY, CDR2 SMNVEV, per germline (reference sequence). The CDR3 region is CASSLDRGLEQYF. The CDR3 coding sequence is TGTGCCAGCAGTTTGGACAGGGGGCTTGAGCAGTACTTC.

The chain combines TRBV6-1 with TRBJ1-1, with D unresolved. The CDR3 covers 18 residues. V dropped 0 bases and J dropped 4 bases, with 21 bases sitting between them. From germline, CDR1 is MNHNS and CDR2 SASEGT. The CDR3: CASSEAGWSGDPGTEAFF. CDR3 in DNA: TGTGCCAGCAGTGAAGCAGGGTGGTCAGGAGACCCAGGCACTGAAGCTTTCTTT.

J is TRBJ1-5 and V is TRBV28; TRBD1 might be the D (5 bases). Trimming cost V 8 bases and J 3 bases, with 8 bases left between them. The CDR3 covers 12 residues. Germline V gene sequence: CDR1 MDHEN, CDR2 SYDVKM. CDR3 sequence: CASQGNNQPQHF. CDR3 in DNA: TGTGCCAGCCAGGGAAACAATCAGCCCCAGCATTTT.

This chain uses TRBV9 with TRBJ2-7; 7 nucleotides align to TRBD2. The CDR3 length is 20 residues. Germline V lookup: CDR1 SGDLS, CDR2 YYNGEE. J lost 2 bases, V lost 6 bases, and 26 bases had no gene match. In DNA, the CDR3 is TGTGCCAGCACCCTACGACGGCGGGAATATTGGCGGGAGAGACCCTACGAGCAGTACTTC. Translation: CASTLRRREYWRERPYEQYF. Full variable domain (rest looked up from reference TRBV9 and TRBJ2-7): DSGVTQTPKHLITATGQRVTLRCSPRSGDLSVYWYQQSLDQGLQFLIQYYNGEERAKGNILERFSAQQFPDLHSELNLSSLELGDSALYFCASTLRRREYWRERPYEQYFGPGTRLTVT.

CDR3 DNA: TGTGCCACCAGCACAGCGGGAGGCACCGGGGAGCTGTTTTTT. It specifies CATSTAGGTGELFF. V gene TRBV15 combines with J gene TRBJ2-2; 9 bases agree with TRBD2. Germline-derived CDR1 and CDR2 are LNHNV and YYDKDF (reference sequence). Trimming removed 4 bases from V and 4 bases from J; junction bases left unmatched: 1. This CDR3 has 14 amino acids.

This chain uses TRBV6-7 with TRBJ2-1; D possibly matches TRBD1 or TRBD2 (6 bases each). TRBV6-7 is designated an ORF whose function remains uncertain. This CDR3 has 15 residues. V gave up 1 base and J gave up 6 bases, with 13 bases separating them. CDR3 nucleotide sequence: TGTGCCAGCAGTTACTTAGGGGGGTACGGCAATGAGCAGTTCTTC. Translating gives CASSYLGGYGNEQFF.